The rows below give T cell receptor beta chains drawn from one sample of a study of blood T cells in healthy people across ages. One entry per CDR3 protein, called by TCRdb with MiXCR from the 5' RACE reads. The table shows roughly 730,000 distinct CDR3 sequences, with just over 55% occurring only once. Sequences were obtained from blood. The receptors come from a man aged 40-50 years in good health. The conserved cysteine and the conserved F or W are not part of the CDR3 here. The size field is filled for only some rows; it gives once, few, many or a size class.

length,size,V,CDR3
12,few,TRBV7-9,ASSPLQGAAGYT
10,-,TRBV7-2,ASSSRLDGYT
17,-,TRBV6-5,ASSYSPAGTHSSTDPQY
13,few,TRBV7-9,ASSFPGTSLYEQY
13,-,TRBV2,ASSERDRETGELF
12,-,TRBV6-2/TRBV6-3,ASSKRASSYEQY
12,-,TRBV12-3/TRBV12-4,ASRTTVVLDEQF
12,-,TRBV6-5,ASSFGGRRETQY
13,-,TRBV5-1,ASSFLTGREVEQF
15,-,TRBV5-1,ASSLGLAGMLEETQY
11,-,TRBV3-1,ASSSRSPDTQY
14,-,TRBV7-2,ASSPRTGQGRYGYT
13,-,TRBV6-5,ASSQRTGSTEPQH
13,-,TRBV4-2,ASSSGQGRTHEQY
11,-,TRBV6-5,ASRPSEIYGYT
11,few,TRBV4-1,ASSLRSFDEQF
11,few,TRBV7-9,ASSPRRDTEAF
14,-,TRBV6-5,ASSSTGLGGTDTQY